A single sample gave rise to the 32 T cell receptor beta chains below, sequenced in a study of type 1 regulatory T cells. These TCRs are of unknown antigen specificity. TCRdb fed the reads into MiXCR, producing one record per CDR3 protein. Of under 85,000 distinct CDR3 sequences listed, approximately 50% are singletons. Sequenced material: cultured non-Tr1 T cells, either the whole culture or a sorted T cell fraction (not recorded which). These TCRs come from a human donor in good health.

The chain combines TRBV6-1 with TRBJ2-5; 15 bases map to TRBD2. The CDR3 has 18 amino acids. V was clipped by 1 base and J by 7 bases; unmatched bases: 10. CDR1 and CDR2 from the germline V gene are MNHNS and SASEGT. CDR3 loop: CASSEGGTSGGRFGTQYF. Here the CDR3 DNA reads TGTGCCAGCAGTGAAGGCGGGACTAGCGGGGGGAGGTTCGGGACCCAGTACTTC.

CDR3 protein: CSAPSGGAKEQFF. As DNA, the CDR3 is TGCAGTGCTCCTAGCGGGGGGGCAAAAGAGCAGTTCTTC. The J gene is TRBJ2-1, the V gene TRBV20-1; TRBD2 matches at 12 bases. The CDR3 is 13 residues long. Germline CDR1 DFQATT, CDR2 SNEGSKA (reference sequence). Trimming took 5 bases from V and 10 from J; bases not matched to a gene: 6.

This clonotype was detected a few times. V gene TRBV5-1 combines with J gene TRBJ2-7; no clear D gene. This CDR3 has 16 amino acids. Between the trimmed V and J ends, which lost 0 bases and 2 bases, there was a span of 15 bases. Germline V gene lookup returns CDR1 SGHRS and CDR2 YFSETQ. The CDR3 nucleotides read TGCGCCAGCAGCTTGGACCCAGGTCGGCAACCCTACGAGCAGTACTTC. It encodes CASSLDPGRQPYEQYF.

The chain joins TRBV20-1 to TRBJ1-2, with D possibly TRBD1 on 6 matching bases. The ends were cut back, 6 bases at V and 6 bases at J, with 20 bases in the middle. The germline gives CDR1 DFQATT, CDR2 SNEGSKA (reference sequence). The CDR3 length is 14 residues. The DNA for the CDR3 is TGCAGTGCCGAGGACAGCCAAGTAAGAAATGGCTACACCTTC. Its translation: CSAEDSQVRNGYTF.

This clonotype appeared a few times. V is TRBV5-4 and J is TRBJ2-3; D ambiguous. V lost 1 base and J lost 1, with 4 bases in between. The CDR3 is made up of 13 amino acids. Germline CDR1 and CDR2: SGHNT and YYREEE (reference sequence). CDR3 sequence reads: CASSLTGTDTQYF. The CDR3 nucleotides are TGTGCCAGCAGCTTGACCGGCACAGATACGCAGTATTTT.

In its sample, this clonotype was seen once. The chain recombines TRBV24-1 with TRBJ2-3; D is undetermined. CDR1 is KGHDR and CDR2 is SFDVKD in the germline V gene. The ends were cut back, 0 bases at V and 1 base at J, with 4 bases in the middle. This CDR3 region has 14 residues. The CDR3 spells CATSDLDGTDTQYF. CDR3 nucleotides: TGTGCCACCAGTGATTTGGACGGCACAGATACGCAGTATTTT.

This clonotype was detected only a few times. The chain uses TRBV7-6 and TRBJ1-1, with unresolved D. Germline loops: CDR1 SGHVS, CDR2 FNYEAQ. The V gene lost 4 bases and the J gene lost 0 bases, with 9 bases spanning the gap. The CDR3 runs to 14 residues. CDR3 sequence: CASSWNNMNTEAFF. As DNA, the CDR3 is TGTGCCAGCAGCTGGAACAATATGAACACTGAAGCTTTCTTT.

V and J are TRBV7-9 and TRBJ1-6; tentatively, D is TRBD1 (5 bases). V shed 5 bases and J shed 9 bases, with 17 bases lying between them. The germline gives CDR1 SEHNR, CDR2 FQNEAQ (reference sequence). The CDR3 runs 15 residues. The CDR3 bases are TGTGCCAGCAGCGCCCGGTTGGGGGATTTTTCACCCCTCCACTTT. Its translation: CASSARLGDFSPLHF.

This clonotype has a handful of counts. The CDR3 nucleotides are TGTGCCAGCAGCCCCCTGACAGGGGGTGAGCAGTTCTTC. Amino acid sequence: CASSPLTGGEQFF. V gene TRBV7-9 combines with J gene TRBJ2-1; 9 nucleotides line up with TRBD1. The CDR3 totals 13 residues. Germline values: CDR1 SEHNR, CDR2 FQNEAQ (reference sequence). The V and J ends lost 5 bases and 9 bases, in that order; junction bases with no gene match: 5.

This clonotype was recorded once. V gene TRBV7-9 combines with J gene TRBJ2-5; the match to TRBD2 covers 9 bases. Germline lookup yields CDR1 SEHNR and CDR2 FQNEAQ (reference sequence). CDR3 length: 16 amino acids. The J segment lost 4 bases and the V segment lost 4 bases, leaving 10 bases of the junction unmatched. CDR3 loop: CASSSLAGEPSETQYF. For the CDR3, the DNA is TGTGCCAGCAGCTCATTAGCGGGGGAGCCCTCAGAGACCCAGTACTTC.

The chain joins TRBV28 to TRBJ2-5; the D is unclear. CDR1 is MDHEN, CDR2 SYDVKM, per germline. Trimming stripped 9 bases from V and 6 bases from J, with 14 bases between. The CDR3 length is 12 residues. CDR3 residues: CASRKPGQTQYF. In DNA, the CDR3 is TGTGCCAGTAGAAAGCCCGGACAGACCCAGTACTTC.

This clonotype has just a few counts. This CDR3 reads CASSPPYGTGYKQFF. The CDR3 bases are TGTGCCAGCTCACCACCGTACGGGACAGGGTATAAGCAGTTCTTC. The chain carries TRBV18 and TRBJ2-1, with TRBD1 identical over 9 bases. The CDR3 sequence is 15 residues long. With V trimmed by 0 bases and J by 11 bases, 8 bases remained unmatched. Per the germline V gene, CDR1 is KGHSH and CDR2 is LQKENI.

A few counts support this clonotype. The junction and the germline gene differ at one end; a read error may be behind it. The chain employs TRBV7-9 and TRBJ1-1; D is unresolved. The CDR3 length is 11 residues. Germline CDR1 and CDR2: SEHNR and FQNEAQ (reference sequence). The DNA of the CDR3 is TGTGCCAGCACCCTGAACAGTGAAGCTTTCTTT. The encoded protein is CASTLNSEAFF.

Many counts were recorded for this clonotype. The DNA of the CDR3 is TGTGCCAGCAGTACCCCGGGAGGGGGCGCGGGCACTGAAGCTTTCTTT. It encodes CASSTPGGGAGTEAFF. The V call is TRBV28, the J call TRBJ1-1, with 7 bases matching TRBD1. Germline CDR1 MDHEN, CDR2 SYDVKM. This CDR3 is 16 amino acids long. J gave up 4 bases and V 5 bases, and 13 bases lay outside the gene matches.

The J gene is TRBJ2-3, the V gene TRBV20-1; D possibly corresponds to TRBD1 (6 bases). The V gene's germline CDR1 is DFQATT and CDR2 SNEGSKA (reference sequence). Between the trimmed V and J ends, which lost 3 bases and 2 bases, there was a span of 12 bases. The CDR3 totals 14 residues. The CDR3, as DNA: TGCAGTGCTAGCGCCGCAGGGGTCACAGATACGCAGTATTTT. Translating it yields CSASAAGVTDTQYF.

This chain links TRBV5-1 with TRBJ1-1; D is possibly TRBD1 (5 bases). CDR3 length: 12 amino acids. Germline-derived CDR1 and CDR2 are SGHRS and YFSETQ. Trimming shortened V by 4 bases and J by 6 bases, and 10 bases separated the two germline ends. The CDR3 nucleotides are TGCGCCAGCAGCGCCGGGGACGCTGAAGCTTTCTTT. This sequence encodes CASSAGDAEAFF.

The chain is built from TRBV5-1 and TRBJ2-7; 13 positions agree with TRBD2. The germline CDR1 and CDR2 sequences are SGHRS and YFSETQ. The CDR3 length is 15 residues. Losses at the gene ends were 4 bases for V and 5 bases for J; bases not matched to a gene: 6. In nucleotides, the CDR3 is TGCGCCAGCAGCCCGGGGACTAGCGGGGCTAACGAGCAGTACTTC. Its translation: CASSPGTSGANEQYF. Filled out from reference TRBV5-1 and TRBJ2-7, the complete variable domain reads KAGVTQTPRYLIKTRGQQVTLSCSPISGHRSVSWYQQTPGQGLQFLFEYFSETQRNKGNFPGRFSGRQFSNSRSEMNVSTLELGDSALYLCASSPGTSGANEQYFGPGTRLTVT.

This clonotype was seen only a few times. The rearrangement links TRBV7-8 to TRBJ1-3, with D hard to call. Germline-derived CDR1 and CDR2 are SGHVS and FQNEAQ. The CDR3 extends over 13 amino acids. V was cut by 4 bases and J by 4 bases, with 8 bases left in between. The CDR3 is CASSSPSGNTIYF. CDR3 DNA sequence: TGTGCCAGCAGCTCTCCGTCGGGAAACACCATATATTTT.

V usage is TRBV9 and J usage is TRBJ2-3; weak D call: TRBD2 (7 bases). The CDR3 is 15 amino acids. Germline values: CDR1 SGDLS, CDR2 YYNGEE. V was trimmed by 4 bases and J by 4 bases, leaving 16 bases between them. The CDR3 region is CASSWGGPVADTQYF. CDR3 coding DNA: TGTGCCAGCAGCTGGGGGGGGCCTGTTGCAGATACGCAGTATTTT.

The CDR3: CASSHRSGEQFF. The DNA for the CDR3 is TGTGCCAGCAGCCACCGTTCTGGAGAGCAGTTCTTC. The chain combines TRBV11-1 with TRBJ2-1; D gene ambiguous. This CDR3 is 12 amino acids long. The ends were cut back, 5 bases at V and 10 bases at J, with 12 bases in the middle. Germline V gives CDR1 SGHAT, CDR2 FQDESV (reference sequence).

The rearrangement joins TRBV29-1 to TRBJ2-4; the match to TRBD1 covers 7 bases. CDR1 SQVTM and CDR2 ANQGSEA come from the germline V gene. The J segment lost 7 bases and the V segment lost 7 bases, leaving 10 bases of the junction unmatched. The CDR3 contains 13 residues. CDR3: CSAGVGQRNIQYF. The DNA of the CDR3 is TGCAGCGCCGGGGTGGGACAGAGGAACATTCAGTACTTC.

The rearrangement joins TRBV6-2 or TRBV6-3 to TRBJ2-7; D is uncertain. The CDR3 has 14 residues. Looked up from germline, CDR1 is MNHEY and CDR2 is SVGEGT. Trimming shortened V by 2 bases and J by 3 bases, and 11 bases separated the two germline ends. The CDR3 here is CASSYRKNGYEQYF. CDR3 coding DNA: TGTGCCAGCAGTTACAGGAAAAACGGCTACGAGCAGTACTTC.

This clonotype was seen ten or more times. The chain carries TRBV29-1 and TRBJ2-2; D not certain. Germline loops: CDR1 SQVTM, CDR2 ANQGSEA. CDR3 size: 12 residues. The V end lost 0 bases, the J end lost 8 bases, and 7 bases lay between the germline ends. CDR3 protein: CSVEDGLGELFF. The CDR3 bases are TGCAGCGTTGAAGATGGCCTGGGGGAGCTGTTTTTT.

The J gene is TRBJ2-5, the V gene TRBV6-2 or TRBV6-3; D tentatively reads TRBD1 or TRBD2 (6 bases each). There are 15 residues in the CDR3. In germline, CDR1 is MNHEY, CDR2 SVGEGT. V was shortened by 6 bases and J by 5 bases, with 19 bases between the two germline ends. The CDR3 nucleotides are TGTGCCAGCAGATCCCACTTGGGGGGCAAGGAGACCCAGTACTTC. This codes for CASRSHLGGKETQYF.

This clonotype was seen more than once but under ten times. The V call is TRBV4-3, the J call TRBJ1-4; D is uncertain. From germline, CDR1 is LGHNA and CDR2 YSLEER. The CDR3 consists of 16 residues. V was shortened by 0 bases and J by 2 bases, with 10 bases between the two germline ends. CDR3 DNA sequence: TGCGCCAGCAGCCAAGAGCGGGGAAAGACTAATGAAAAACTGTTTTTT. The encoded protein is CASSQERGKTNEKLFF.

The chain uses TRBV7-6 and TRBJ2-7, with unresolved D. Germline V gives CDR1 SGHVS, CDR2 FNYEAQ. Trimming left V 1 base short and J 2 bases short, with 6 bases between. CDR3 length equals 13 residues. The CDR3, as DNA: TGTGCCAGCAGCTTAGACAATGCCTACGAGCAGTACTTC. This sequence encodes CASSLDNAYEQYF.

This clonotype was detected only a few times. The V and J genes are TRBV7-2 and TRBJ2-7, with D maybe TRBD1 (5 bases). Per germline, CDR1 SGHTA and CDR2 FQGNSA. The CDR3 consists of 15 residues. V lost 4 bases and J 2 bases, leaving 15 bases between the germline ends. CDR3 protein: CASSSQTASPYEQYF. CDR3 nucleotide sequence: TGTGCCAGCAGCTCGCAGACAGCCTCGCCCTACGAGCAGTACTTC.

The CDR3 DNA reads as TGTGCCAGCTCACCGACATCTGGGGCCAACGTCCTGACTTTC. Residues: CASSPTSGANVLTF. The V gene is TRBV18, the J gene TRBJ2-6, with D hard to call. Per germline, CDR1 KGHSH and CDR2 LQKENI. Between the trimmed V and J ends, which lost 3 bases and 1 base, there was a span of 4 bases. The CDR3 runs to 14 residues.

The V gene is TRBV5-1, the J gene TRBJ1-3, with D unresolved. The CDR3 extends over 14 amino acids. Trimming pared 0 bases from V and 4 bases from J, leaving 8 bases between. CDR1 is SGHRS, CDR2 YFSETQ, per germline. The CDR3 nucleotides read TGCGCCAGCAGCTTGGAGTCCGCCGGAAACACCATATATTTT. Translation gives CASSLESAGNTIYF.

To note about this clonotype: One end of the junction does not line up with germline, which may come from a read error. This chain uses TRBV6-1 with TRBJ2-5, with no clear D. The CDR3 covers 15 residues. Germline CDR1 and CDR2: MNHNS and SASEGT. CDR3 sequence (DNA): TGTGCCAGCACTGCCTTGCCCTCCGCCCTAGAGACCCGGTACTTC. This encodes CASTALPSALETRYF.

The chain links TRBV19 to TRBJ1-3, with 10 bases aligning to TRBD1. This CDR3 is 18 amino acids long. CDR1 is LNHDA, CDR2 SQIVND, per germline (reference sequence). The junction had 13 bases not matched to a gene; V was cut back by 6 bases and J by 2 bases. CDR3 loop: CASSPRDRGIFAGNTIYF. DNA of the CDR3: TGTGCCAGTAGCCCCCGGGACAGGGGAATCTTCGCTGGAAACACCATATATTTT.

The chain employs TRBV30 and TRBJ2-5; D perhaps matches TRBD2 (6 bases). With 2 bases removed from V and 2 bases from J, the gap between germline ends came to 15 bases. The germline V gene encodes CDR1 GTSNPN and CDR2 SVGIG (reference sequence). This CDR3 contains 15 residues. In DNA form, the CDR3 reads TGTGCCTGGAGTCCACGGGGGTCAAAACAAGAGACCCAGTACTTC. Protein: CAWSPRGSKQETQYF.